This T cell receptor beta chain was identified in a study of T-cell memory formation after mild COVID-19. Trimming cost V 5 bases and J 1 base, with 16 bases left between them. The germline CDR1 and CDR2 sequences are SGHDN and FVKESK. This CDR3 comprises 16 residues. One entry per CDR3 protein, called by TCRdb with MiXCR from the 5' RACE reads. The sample includes approximately 340,000 distinct CDR3 sequences, roughly 15% of them seen just once. This clonotype showed up just a few times. The sample comprised PBMCs or a T cell subset sorted from them (not recorded which). The chain combines TRBV14 with TRBJ2-3; no clear D gene. This sequence was found in a man in his late teens or twenties who had mild COVID-19 (a few samples of this study predate the infection). Cell type and time point are not known. The chain's CDR3 is CASSSFKAAGTDTQYF. The CDR3 nucleotides are TGTGCCAGCAGCTCCTTTAAGGCTGCTGGCACAGATACGCAGTATTTT.